A selection of T cell receptor beta chains follows, all from one sample in a study of T-cell memory formation after mild COVID-19. Each CDR3 protein gets one entry after TCRdb re-called the 5' RACE reads with MiXCR. The sample carries more than 400,000 distinct CDR3 sequences, about 20% recorded once. Sample: PBMCs or a T cell subset sorted from them (not recorded which). The receptor source for this set is an adult woman who had mild COVID-19 (a few samples of this study predate the infection). Cell type and time point are not known. CDR3s leave out the opening cysteine and the closing phenylalanine or tryptophan. Only part of the rows carry a size: once, few, many, or a class if the clone is expanded.

V	J	size	CDR3
TRBV7-2	TRBJ2-5	few	ASSYRDRGPGTTQY
TRBV14	TRBJ2-1	few	ASSQMVRDEQF
TRBV4-1	TRBJ2-7	few	ASSQTPTGTGGHPEQY
TRBV7-3	TRBJ2-3	few	ASSATSGGTTDTQY
TRBV20-1	TRBJ2-3	-	SATGSGGGPDTQY
TRBV7-2	TRBJ2-7	few	ASSMEGRTSYEQY
TRBV7-8	TRBJ2-1	few	ASSPRLAGGPLDEQF
TRBV12-3/TRBV12-4	TRBJ2-3	-	ASSFFEGVDTQY
TRBV29-1	TRBJ2-1	few	SVGTGVGNEQF
TRBV2	TRBJ2-7	-	ASSVILAGAGEQY
TRBV9	TRBJ2-5	-	ASSPPGPRGSQY
TRBV19	TRBJ2-2	-	ASISTSGTGELF
TRBV3-1	TRBJ2-1	many	ASSQGLGQNTYNEQF
TRBV12-3/TRBV12-4	TRBJ1-2	-	ASRRQGNGYT
TRBV27	TRBJ2-7	few	ASSPLRTVGDYEQY
TRBV6-4	TRBJ2-1	-	ASSDGTGGNEQF
TRBV20-1	TRBJ2-3	many	SARVQLAGTDTQY
TRBV19	TRBJ2-3	few	ASRQATTDTQY
TRBV24-1	TRBJ1-2	-	ATSDFLNYGYT
TRBV10-3	TRBJ2-1	few	AIMGGGSGGEQF
TRBV12-3/TRBV12-4	TRBJ2-1	-	ASSSGVALQF
TRBV7-9	TRBJ2-3	-	ASSSVRGSPDTQY
TRBV4-1	TRBJ1-1	few	ASSQDRGGNPEAF
TRBV7-3	TRBJ2-3	few	ASSLGAGGPADTQY
TRBV9	TRBJ2-7	many	ASSKGTSAYEQY
TRBV12-3/TRBV12-4	TRBJ2-3	-	ASSLGQANTDTQY
TRBV4-1	TRBJ2-1	-	ASSLLPGQGIYNEQF
TRBV4-3	TRBJ1-6	-	ASSQENSPRSSPLH
TRBV20-1	TRBJ1-2	few	SARDRDKVYGYT
TRBV4-1	TRBJ2-3	many	ASSQSGPDTQY
TRBV6-2/TRBV6-3	TRBJ1-2	few	ASSFGAINGYT
TRBV6-5	TRBJ1-3	few	ASSYGSSGNTIY
TRBV4-2	TRBJ1-2	many	ASSHPGQESYGYT
TRBV5-1	TRBJ2-3	many	ASSFEAGNTDTQY
TRBV4-2	TRBJ2-2	-	ASSQDLSGELF
TRBV12-3/TRBV12-4	TRBJ2-7	-	ASSQGQGGGRYEQY
TRBV7-2	TRBJ2-1	few	ASSLVLAGGSNEQF
TRBV7-3	TRBJ1-1	few	ASSREGQANTEAF
TRBV20-1	TRBJ1-5	few	SAREAPRGILDSNQPQH
TRBV12-3/TRBV12-4	TRBJ1-1	many	ASRHDRGNTEAF
TRBV6-1	TRBJ1-5	-	ASSPRDRVSNQPQH
TRBV6-5	TRBJ1-2	few	ASSRNGANYGYT
TRBV4-1	TRBJ2-7	few	ASSRSGVAGGYEQY
TRBV7-2	TRBJ1-2	few	ASSLAGSQTLYGYT
TRBV6-4	TRBJ2-3	many	ASARTSGSADTQY
TRBV24-1	TRBJ1-2	-	ATSDAATDPYGYT
TRBV11-2	TRBJ2-7	few	ASSLETVYEQY
TRBV6-5	TRBJ2-1	few	ASSYPGLAGERQF
TRBV20-1	TRBJ1-6	-	SAQLTGRLSPLH
TRBV12-3/TRBV12-4	TRBJ1-1	many	ASSRPGQGLTEAF
TRBV18	TRBJ2-5	-	ASSLTDSQETQY
TRBV7-6	TRBJ1-1	few	ASSSMGQVNTEAF
TRBV5-1	TRBJ2-3	few	ASSSWLAGGGADTQY
TRBV5-1	TRBJ1-5	-	ASSFTGAGQPQH
TRBV3-1	TRBJ1-4	few	ASSHSANRATNEKLF